Listed below are T cell receptor beta chains from one sample, sequenced in a study of cytomegalovirus exposure and HLA in healthy donors. Assay used: immunoSEQ multiplex PCR; TCRdb lists only in-frame clones, some missing. The repertoire includes over 100,000 clones, over 60% of them detected once, and around 5% sits in the top ten. Sequenced sample: PBMCs. Receptors were obtained from a woman between 18 and 29 years old in good health and CMV-seropositive. CDR3s leave out the opening cysteine and the closing phenylalanine or tryptophan. The D gene is left open where the match is weak.

j_call d_call v_call cdr3_aa
TRBJ1-5 . TRBV28 ASSLLYRGLNQPQH
TRBJ2-1 TRBD2 TRBV7-3 ASSLGLAGEQF
TRBJ2-7 TRBD2 TRBV6-5 ASKYAPGGKQY
TRBJ2-1 . TRBV13 ASSLGLYNEQF
TRBJ2-2 TRBD1 TRBV29-1 SVPLGTGGPTGELF
TRBJ1-4 . TRBV9 ASRGAGRNEKLF
TRBJ1-4 . TRBV5-1 ASGLGGENEKLF
TRBJ1-5 . TRBV4-2 ASSQETSGNQPQH
TRBJ2-7 . TRBV14 ASSRNKYEQY
TRBJ2-7 . TRBV19 ASSSAPAGEQY
TRBJ1-2 TRBD1 TRBV30 AWSAGQGPYGYT
TRBJ2-1 TRBD2 TRBV27 ASSITSGRNSYNEQF
TRBJ2-2 . TRBV7-8 ASSLEALVATGELF
TRBJ2-5 . TRBV30 AWSVGGGGTQY
TRBJ2-6 TRBD1 TRBV2 ASSPGTAGANVLT
TRBJ2-7 TRBD2 TRBV2 ASSEPSGSRY
TRBJ2-3 TRBD2 TRBV19 ASRTGLAGVDTQY
TRBJ2-7 TRBD2 TRBV14 ASSLGGSDSYEQY
TRBJ2-5 . TRBV11-2 ASSLRGETQY
TRBJ2-5 . TRBV18 ASSPPVGEETQY
TRBJ1-1 TRBD1 TRBV5-1 ASSLEQGTYTEAF
TRBJ2-7 TRBD1 TRBV5-1 ASSPGPGGAYEQY
TRBJ2-3 TRBD2 TRBV6-1 ASSESWTSLD
TRBJ2-2 . TRBV14 ASSLYSTGPSGTGELF
TRBJ2-1 TRBD1 TRBV28 ASSPITGTGGEFDNEQF
TRBJ2-5 TRBD1 TRBV2 ASSPELQGAETQY
TRBJ2-4 TRBD2 TRBV29-1 SVGSPGLAGGLIAKNIQY
TRBJ1-2 . TRBV6-1 ASSENTYYGYT
TRBJ2-3 . TRBV28 ASSPSFQTDTQY
TRBJ1-5 . TRBV30 AWSYSNQPQH
TRBJ2-7 TRBD1 TRBV5-4 ASSLNGGGQGAREQY
TRBJ1-1 TRBD1 TRBV7-9 ASSGDRGMNTEAF
TRBJ2-1 . TRBV27 ASSAGTSSYNEQF
TRBJ1-5 TRBD1 TRBV4-1 ASSQESVGTGANQPQH
TRBJ2-1 TRBD2 TRBV4-1 ASSQEGASGWMF
TRBJ1-1 TRBD1 TRBV7-8 ASSSYQGGTEAF
TRBJ2-5 . TRBV27 ASRRGFGETQY
TRBJ2-5 TRBD1 TRBV25-1 ASSTRTGIAETQY
TRBJ1-1 TRBD1 TRBV6-6 ASSPGTVVVGF
TRBJ2-3 . TRBV6-4 ASSDGAGGTDTQY
TRBJ1-1 . TRBV10-1 ASSESVAAGTEAF
TRBJ2-7 . TRBV5-1 ASTLDSPYEQY
TRBJ1-1 . TRBV29-1 SVAQERRGTEAF
TRBJ2-7 TRBD1 TRBV7-8 ASSHLTGSDEQY
TRBJ1-5 . TRBV25-1 ASSGEGPQPQH
TRBJ2-7 . TRBV28 ASSTTLQGYEQY
TRBJ2-3 TRBD2 TRBV27 ASSFFSGSTDTQY